Given below is one T cell receptor (beta chain) in context. This entry comes from a study of technical replicates of blood from a few donors. The CDR3 sequence is 15 residues long. Trimming took off 7 bases at V and 1 base at J, with 16 bases between the two ends. From germline, CDR1 is MNHEY and CDR2 SVGAGI. This table comes from immunoSEQ multiplex PCR, and its TCRdb copy is limited to in-frame clones, with some not included. The sample has about 100,000 clones, roughly 95% seen once; the top ten hold about 0.24%. This rearrangement joins TRBV6-5 to TRBJ1-2; D is perhaps TRBD1 (5 bases). This TCR derives from a human donor in good health. Specimen: T cells isolated from PBMCs. This chain's CDR3 is CASTHAGERNYGYTF. As DNA, the CDR3 is TGTGCCAGCACCCACGCGGGGGAGCGTAACTATGGCTACACCTTC.